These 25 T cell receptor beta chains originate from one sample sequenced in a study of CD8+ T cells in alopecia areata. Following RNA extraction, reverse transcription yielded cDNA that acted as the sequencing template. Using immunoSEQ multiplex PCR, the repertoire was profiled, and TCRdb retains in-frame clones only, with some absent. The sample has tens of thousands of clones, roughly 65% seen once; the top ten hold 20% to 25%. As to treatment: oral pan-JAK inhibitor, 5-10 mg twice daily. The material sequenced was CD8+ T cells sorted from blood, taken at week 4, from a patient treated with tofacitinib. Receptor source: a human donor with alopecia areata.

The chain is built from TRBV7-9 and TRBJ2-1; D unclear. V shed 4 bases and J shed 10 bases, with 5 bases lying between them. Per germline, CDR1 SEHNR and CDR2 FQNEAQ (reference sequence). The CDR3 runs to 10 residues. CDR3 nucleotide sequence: TGTGCCAGCAGCTACGAAGAGCAGTTCTTC. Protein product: CASSYEEQFF.

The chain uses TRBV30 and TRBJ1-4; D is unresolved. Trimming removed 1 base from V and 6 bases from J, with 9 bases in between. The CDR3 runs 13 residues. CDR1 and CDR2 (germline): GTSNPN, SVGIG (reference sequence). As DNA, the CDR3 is TGTGCCTGGAGTGAGACGGTTTATGAAAAACTGTTTTTT. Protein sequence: CAWSETVYEKLFF.

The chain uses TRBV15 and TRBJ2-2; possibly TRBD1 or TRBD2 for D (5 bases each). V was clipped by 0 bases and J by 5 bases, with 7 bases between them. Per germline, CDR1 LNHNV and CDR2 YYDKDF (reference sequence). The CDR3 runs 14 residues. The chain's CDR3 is CATSREGVTGELFF. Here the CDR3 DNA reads TGTGCCACCAGCAGAGAGGGGGTAACCGGGGAGCTGTTTTTT.

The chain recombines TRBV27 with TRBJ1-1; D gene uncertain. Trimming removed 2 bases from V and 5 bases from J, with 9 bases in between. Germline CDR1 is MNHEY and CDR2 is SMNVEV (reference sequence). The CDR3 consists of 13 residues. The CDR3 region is CASSLRRQTEAFF. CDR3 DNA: TGTGCCAGCAGTTTACGGCGTCAGACTGAAGCTTTCTTT.

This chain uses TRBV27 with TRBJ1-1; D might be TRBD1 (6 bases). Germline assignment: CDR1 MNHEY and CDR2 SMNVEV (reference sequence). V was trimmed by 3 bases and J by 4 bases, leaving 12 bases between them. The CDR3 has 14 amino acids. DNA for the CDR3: TGTGCCAGCAGTTTGGGGGCAGGGCTCACTGAAGCTTTCTTT. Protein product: CASSLGAGLTEAFF.

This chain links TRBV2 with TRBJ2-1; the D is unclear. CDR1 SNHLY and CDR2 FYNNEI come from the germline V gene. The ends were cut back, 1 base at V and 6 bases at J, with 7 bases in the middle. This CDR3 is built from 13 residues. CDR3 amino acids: CASSEVRGNEQFF. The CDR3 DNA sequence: TGTGCCAGCAGTGAAGTTCGCGGCAATGAGCAGTTCTTC.

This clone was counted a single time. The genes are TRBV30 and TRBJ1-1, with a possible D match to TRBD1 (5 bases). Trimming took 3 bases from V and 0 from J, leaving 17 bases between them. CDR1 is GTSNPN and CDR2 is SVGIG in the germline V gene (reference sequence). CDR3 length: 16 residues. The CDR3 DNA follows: TGTGCCTGGAGCGAGGGACGGAACCTAATGAACACTGAAGCTTTCTTT. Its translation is CAWSEGRNLMNTEAFF.

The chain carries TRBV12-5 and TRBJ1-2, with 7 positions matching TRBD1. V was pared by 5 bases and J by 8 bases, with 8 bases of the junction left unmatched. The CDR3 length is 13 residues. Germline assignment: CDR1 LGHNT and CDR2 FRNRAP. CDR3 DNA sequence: TGTGCTAGTGGTATCGGACAGGCAAAGGGCTACACCTTC. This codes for CASGIGQAKGYTF.

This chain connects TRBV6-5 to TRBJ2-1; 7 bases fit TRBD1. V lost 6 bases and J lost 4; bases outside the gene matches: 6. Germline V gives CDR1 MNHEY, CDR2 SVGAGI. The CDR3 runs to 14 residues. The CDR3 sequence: CASSLRGRYNEQFF. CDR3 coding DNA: TGTGCCAGCAGCTTGAGGGGGCGATACAATGAGCAGTTCTTC.

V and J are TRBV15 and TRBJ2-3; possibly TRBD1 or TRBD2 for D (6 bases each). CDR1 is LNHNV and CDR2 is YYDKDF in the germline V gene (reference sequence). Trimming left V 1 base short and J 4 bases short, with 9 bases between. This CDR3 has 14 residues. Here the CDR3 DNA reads TGTGCCACCAGCAGAGCGGGGGCACCAGATACGCAGTATTTT. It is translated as CATSRAGAPDTQYF. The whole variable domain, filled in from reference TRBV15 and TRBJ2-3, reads DAMVIQNPRYQVTQFGKPVTLSCSQTLNHNVMYWYQQKSSQAPKLLFHYYDKDFNNEADTPDNFQSRRPNTSFCFLDIRSPGLGDTAMYLCATSRAGAPDTQYFGPGTRLTVL.

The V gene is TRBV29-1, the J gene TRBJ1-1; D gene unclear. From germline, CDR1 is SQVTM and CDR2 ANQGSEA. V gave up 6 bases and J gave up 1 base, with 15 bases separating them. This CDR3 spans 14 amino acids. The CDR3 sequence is CSVGRESSNTEAFF. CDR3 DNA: TGCAGCGTGGGGAGGGAGTCTTCGAACACTGAAGCTTTCTTT.

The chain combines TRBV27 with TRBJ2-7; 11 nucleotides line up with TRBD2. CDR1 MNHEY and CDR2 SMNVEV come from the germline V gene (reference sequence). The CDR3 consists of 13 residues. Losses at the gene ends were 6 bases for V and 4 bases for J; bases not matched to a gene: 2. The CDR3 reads CASSPSGGYEQYF. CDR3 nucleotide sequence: TGTGCCAGCAGCCCTAGCGGGGGGTACGAGCAGTACTTC.

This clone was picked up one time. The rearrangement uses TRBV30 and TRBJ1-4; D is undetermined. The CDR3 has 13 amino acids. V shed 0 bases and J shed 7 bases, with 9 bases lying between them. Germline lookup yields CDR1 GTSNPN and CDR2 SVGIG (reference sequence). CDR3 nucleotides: TGTGCCTGGAGTGTACAAGCCTCTGAAAAACTGTTTTTT. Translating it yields CAWSVQASEKLFF.

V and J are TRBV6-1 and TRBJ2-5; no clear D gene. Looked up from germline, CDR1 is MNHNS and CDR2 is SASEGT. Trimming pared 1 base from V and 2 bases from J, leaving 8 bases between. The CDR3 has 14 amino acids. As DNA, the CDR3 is TGTGCCAGCAGTGAAGATGGCAGTCAAGAGACCCAGTACTTC. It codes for CASSEDGSQETQYF.

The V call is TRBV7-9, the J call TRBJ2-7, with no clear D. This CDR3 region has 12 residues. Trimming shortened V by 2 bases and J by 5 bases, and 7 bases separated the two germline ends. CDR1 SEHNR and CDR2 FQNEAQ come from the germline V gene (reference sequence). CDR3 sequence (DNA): TGTGCCAGCAGCTTACCTGGAGACGAGCAGTACTTC. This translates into CASSLPGDEQYF.

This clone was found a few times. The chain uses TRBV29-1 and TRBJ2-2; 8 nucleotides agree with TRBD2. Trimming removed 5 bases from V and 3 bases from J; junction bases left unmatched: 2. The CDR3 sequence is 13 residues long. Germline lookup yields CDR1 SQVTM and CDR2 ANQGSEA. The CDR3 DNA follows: TGCAGCGTTATCGGGGGGGACACCGGGGAGCTGTTTTTT. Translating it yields CSVIGGDTGELFF.

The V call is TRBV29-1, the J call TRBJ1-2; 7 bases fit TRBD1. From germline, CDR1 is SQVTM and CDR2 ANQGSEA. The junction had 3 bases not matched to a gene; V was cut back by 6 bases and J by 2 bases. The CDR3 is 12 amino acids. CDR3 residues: CSVEQGNYGYTF. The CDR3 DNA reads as TGCAGCGTGGAACAGGGGAACTATGGCTACACCTTC.

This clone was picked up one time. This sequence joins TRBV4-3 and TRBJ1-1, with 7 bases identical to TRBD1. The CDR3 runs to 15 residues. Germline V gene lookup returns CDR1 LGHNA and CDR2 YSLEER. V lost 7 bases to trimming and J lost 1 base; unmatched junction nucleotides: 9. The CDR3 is CASTIYDRANTEAFF. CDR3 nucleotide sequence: TGCGCCAGCACAATCTACGACAGGGCGAACACTGAAGCTTTCTTT.

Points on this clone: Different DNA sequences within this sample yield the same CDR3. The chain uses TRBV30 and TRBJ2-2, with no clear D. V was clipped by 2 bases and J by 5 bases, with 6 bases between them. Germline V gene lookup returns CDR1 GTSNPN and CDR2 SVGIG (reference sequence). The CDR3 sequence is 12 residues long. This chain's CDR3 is CAWSSGTGELFF. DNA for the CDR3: TGTGCCTGGAGTTCAGGTACCGGGGAGCTGTTTTTT.

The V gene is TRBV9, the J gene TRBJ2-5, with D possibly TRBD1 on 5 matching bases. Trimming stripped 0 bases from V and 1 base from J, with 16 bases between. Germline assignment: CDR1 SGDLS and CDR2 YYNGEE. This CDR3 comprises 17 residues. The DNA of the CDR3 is TGTGCCAGCAGCGTAGAACCTCAACAGGAATCCCAAGAGACCCAGTACTTC. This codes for CASSVEPQQESQETQYF.

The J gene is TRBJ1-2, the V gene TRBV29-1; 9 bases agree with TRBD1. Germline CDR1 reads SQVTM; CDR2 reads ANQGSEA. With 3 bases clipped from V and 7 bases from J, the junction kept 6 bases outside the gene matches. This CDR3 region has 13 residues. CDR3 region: CSVDGTGSGGYTF. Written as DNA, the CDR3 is TGCAGCGTTGACGGGACAGGGTCGGGTGGCTACACCTTC.

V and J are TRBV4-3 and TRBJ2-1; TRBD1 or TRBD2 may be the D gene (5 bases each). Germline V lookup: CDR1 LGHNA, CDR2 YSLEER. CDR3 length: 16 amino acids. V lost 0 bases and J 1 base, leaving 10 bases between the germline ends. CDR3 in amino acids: CASSQDVRGSYNEQFF. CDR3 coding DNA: TGCGCCAGCAGCCAAGATGTGAGGGGTTCCTACAATGAGCAGTTCTTC.

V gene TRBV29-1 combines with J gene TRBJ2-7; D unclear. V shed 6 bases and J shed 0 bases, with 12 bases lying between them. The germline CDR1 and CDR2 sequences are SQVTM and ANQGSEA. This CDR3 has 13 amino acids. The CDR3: CSVVGRSSYEQYF. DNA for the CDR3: TGCAGCGTGGTCGGACGGAGCTCCTACGAGCAGTACTTC.

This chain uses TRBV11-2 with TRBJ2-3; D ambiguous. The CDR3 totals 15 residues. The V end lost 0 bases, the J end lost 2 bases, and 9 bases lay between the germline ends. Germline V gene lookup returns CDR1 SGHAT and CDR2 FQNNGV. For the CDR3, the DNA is TGTGCCAGCAGCTTAGAGGCTAAATTCACAGATACGCAGTATTTT. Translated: CASSLEAKFTDTQYF.

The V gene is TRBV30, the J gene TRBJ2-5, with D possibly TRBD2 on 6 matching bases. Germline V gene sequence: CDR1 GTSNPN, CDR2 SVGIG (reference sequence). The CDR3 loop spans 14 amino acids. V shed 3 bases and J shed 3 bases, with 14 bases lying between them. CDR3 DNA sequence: TGTGCCTGGAGGGCCCCGGGAGAAAAAGAGACCCAGTACTTC. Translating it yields CAWRAPGEKETQYF.